Below, 10 T cell receptor beta chains from the same sample are listed, as sequenced in a study of T cells in Graves' hyperthyroidism and ophthalmopathy. It was RNA transcripts that yielded the amplified TCR beta CDR3 regions. An initial round of RT-PCR targeting the TCR CDR3 relied on the HTBI primer set. TCRdb called the multiplex PCR reads again in MiXCR, with one record for every CDR3 protein. The repertoire includes 650,000 to 700,000 distinct CDR3 sequences, roughly 17% of them detected once, and 15% to 19% sits in the top ten. Sequenced input: blood. These receptors were collected from a man in his fifties or sixties with Graves' hyperthyroidism.

This sequence joins TRBV2 and TRBJ1-2; 9 bases agree with TRBD1. This CDR3 spans 16 amino acids. Germline CDR1 and CDR2: SNHLY and FYNNEI. With 3 bases clipped from V and 2 bases from J, the junction kept 7 bases outside the gene matches. This CDR3 reads CASSDPVTGGNYGYTF. In DNA form, the CDR3 reads TGTGCCAGCAGTGATCCGGTGACAGGGGGAAACTATGGCTACACCTTC.

The sample holds a few counts of this clonotype. The V and J genes are TRBV3-1 and TRBJ1-1; TRBD1 agrees at 7 bases. With V trimmed by 1 base and J by 5 bases, 22 bases remained unmatched. The CDR3 loop spans 20 amino acids. Germline V CDR1 and CDR2: LGHDT, YNNKEL (reference sequence). The CDR3 reads CASSQGTRLGQRVVGTEAFF. DNA for the CDR3: TGTGCCAGCAGCCAAGGGACCCGGTTGGGACAGAGGGTTGTTGGTACTGAAGCTTTCTTT.

This clonotype was picked up many times. V usage is TRBV24-1 and J usage is TRBJ2-1; D is unclear. Looked up from germline, CDR1 is KGHDR and CDR2 is SFDVKD. This CDR3 has 13 residues. V was clipped by 3 bases and J by 8 bases, with 10 bases between them. CDR3 loop: CATSDVGWDEQFF. The CDR3 bases are TGTGCCACCAGTGATGTAGGATGGGATGAGCAGTTCTTC.

This clonotype was observed many times. The rearrangement links TRBV2 to TRBJ2-2, with TRBD2 identical over 9 bases. Trimming took 0 bases from V and 4 from J; bases not matched to a gene: 9. CDR3 length equals 18 residues. Looked up from germline, CDR1 is SNHLY and CDR2 is FYNNEI. CDR3 sequence (DNA): TGTGCCAGCAGTGAAGCCGTCCTTAGCGGGAGAGGCACCGGGGAGCTGTTTTTT. It encodes CASSEAVLSGRGTGELFF.

This clonotype was found many times. The CDR3 loop is CASRRGPNSPLHF. For the CDR3, the DNA is TGTGCCAGCAGGCGGGGACCTAATTCACCCCTCCACTTT. The chain carries TRBV28 and TRBJ1-6, with D perhaps matching TRBD1 (5 bases). Per germline, CDR1 MDHEN and CDR2 SYDVKM. The CDR3 has 13 amino acids. V shed 6 bases and J shed 6 bases, with 9 bases lying between them.

This clonotype appeared many times. The chain joins TRBV7-8 to TRBJ2-1; 8 bases are shared with TRBD1. Germline V gene data show CDR1 as SGHVS and CDR2 as FQNEAQ. J gave up 0 bases and V 4 bases, and 8 bases lay outside the gene matches. The CDR3 has 17 residues. The chain's CDR3 is CASSSYSDRDSYNEQFF. In nucleotides, the CDR3 is TGTGCCAGCAGCTCTTACTCGGACAGGGACTCCTACAATGAGCAGTTCTTC.

This clonotype occurred many times. The chain uses TRBV20-1 and TRBJ1-5; TRBD1 is a possible D gene (6 bases). Trimming shortened V by 0 bases and J by 1 base, and 7 bases separated the two germline ends. CDR1 and CDR2 (germline): DFQATT, SNEGSKA (reference sequence). This CDR3 has 14 amino acids. The CDR3 bases are TGCAGTGCTAGAGAGCAGGGGAGCAATCAGCCCCAGCATTTT. Protein product: CSAREQGSNQPQHF.

In its sample, this clonotype was seen many times. The CDR3 nucleotides read TGTGCCAGCAGTGGCGGACAGGGGATCACAGATACGCAGTATTTT. Translation gives CASSGGQGITDTQYF. The chain recombines TRBV28 with TRBJ2-3; 9 bases match TRBD1. Per germline, CDR1 MDHEN and CDR2 SYDVKM. The CDR3 contains 15 residues. V lost 5 bases and J lost 2; bases outside the gene matches: 5.

A single count supports this clonotype. At one end, the junction sequence differs from germline, possibly due to a read error. This sequence joins TRBV18 and TRBJ2-3, with D possibly being TRBD2 (5 bases). The length of the CDR3 is 16 residues. CDR1 KGHSH and CDR2 LQKENI come from the germline V gene. In DNA form, the CDR3 reads TGTGCCAGCTCACCACGCGTAGGATCTAGCACAGATACGCAGTGTTTT. Its protein product is CASSPRVGSSTDTQCF. The full variable domain, in which reference TRBV18 and TRBJ2-3 provide the parts outside the CDR3, is NAGVMQNPRHLVRRRGQEARLRCSPMKGHSHVYWYRQLPEEGLKFMVYLQKENIIDESGMPKERFSAEFPKEGPSILRIQQVVRGDSAAYFCASSPRVGSSTDTQCFGPGTRLTVL.

There are many counts of this clonotype. The chain links TRBV20-1 to TRBJ1-2; 7 positions match TRBD1. This CDR3 has 14 residues. Germline V gene sequence: CDR1 DFQATT, CDR2 SNEGSKA (reference sequence). The V segment lost 0 bases and the J segment 8 bases; nucleotides outside the gene matches: 9. CDR3 region: CSARDLGRGSGYTF. In DNA, the CDR3 is TGCAGTGCTAGAGATCTAGGCAGGGGGAGCGGCTACACCTTC.